These 24 T cell receptor beta chains were all obtained from the same sample, sequenced in a study of identical twins. TCRdb analysed the 5' RACE reads with MiXCR anew, one entry per CDR3 protein. In the table there are fewer than 900,000 distinct CDR3 sequences, 15% to 20% of which are singletons. The same sample was also studied in work on T cells expressing NK-cell markers.

Sequenced input: PBMCs. These receptors were taken from a woman younger than 30 in good health.

The chain is built from TRBV11-1 and TRBJ2-3; D is perhaps TRBD2 (6 bases). Trimming left V 4 bases short and J 7 bases short, with 27 bases between. This CDR3 has 18 residues. Germline lookup yields CDR1 SGHAT and CDR2 FQDESV (reference sequence). The CDR3 nucleotides read TGTGCCAGCAGCTCCCCGTGGTTGTGGAGGGGCGACTTACATACGCAGTATTTT. Translating it yields CASSSPWLWRGDLHTQYF.

The sample holds a few counts of this clonotype. The genes are TRBV4-2 and TRBJ1-5; no firm D call. The V gene lost 0 bases and the J gene lost 6 bases, with 9 bases spanning the gap. This CDR3 is built from 14 residues. CDR1 is LGHNA, CDR2 YNFKEQ, per germline. CDR3 nucleotides: TGTGCCAGCAGCCAAGAAGGGCTTGGTCAGCCCCAGCATTTT. It yields the protein CASSQEGLGQPQHF.

This clonotype showed up just a few times. The chain has TRBV29-1 and TRBJ2-3, with 7 bases lining up with TRBD1. The J segment lost 9 bases and the V segment lost 4 bases, leaving 4 bases of the junction unmatched. CDR3 length: 11 residues. The germline V gene has CDR1 SQVTM and CDR2 ANQGSEA. CDR3 DNA sequence: TGCAGCGTTGGGGGACAGTCGACGCAGTATTTT. Protein product: CSVGGQSTQYF.

This clonotype came up a few times. This rearrangement joins TRBV24-1 to TRBJ2-1; 12 positions agree with TRBD2. The CDR3 runs 17 residues. Germline assignment: CDR1 KGHDR and CDR2 SFDVKD. The junction had 10 bases not matched to a gene; V was cut back by 4 bases and J by 7 bases. The CDR3 spells CATSDDSLAGGPNEQFF. In nucleotides, the CDR3 is TGTGCCACCAGTGACGATAGTCTAGCGGGAGGGCCGAATGAGCAGTTCTTC.

The chain couples TRBV19 to TRBJ2-1; TRBD1 agrees at 11 bases. Unmatched junction bases numbered 10, after V lost 2 bases and J lost 4 bases. The CDR3 consists of 18 residues. Per the germline V gene, CDR1 is LNHDA and CDR2 is SQIVND (reference sequence). The chain's CDR3 is CASSISPRTGGLYNEQFF. The CDR3 DNA reads as TGTGCCAGTAGTATAAGCCCCCGGACAGGGGGCTTGTACAATGAGCAGTTCTTC. The whole variable domain, filled in from reference TRBV19 and TRBJ2-1, reads DGGITQSPKYLFRKEGQNVTLSCEQNLNHDAMYWYRQDPGQGLRLIYYSQIVNDFQKGDIAEGYSVSREKKESFPLTVTSAQKNPTAFYLCASSISPRTGGLYNEQFFGPGTRLTVL.

A few counts support this clonotype. The rearrangement uses TRBV4-1 and TRBJ2-2; the D is unclear. Trimming took 1 base from V and 5 from J, leaving 8 bases between them. Germline assignment: CDR1 MGHRA and CDR2 YSYEKL. This CDR3 is 14 amino acids long. The CDR3 is CASSQAIATGELFF. The CDR3 DNA reads TGCGCCAGCAGCCAAGCGATTGCTACCGGGGAGCTGTTTTTT.

This clonotype was counted many times. The chain combines TRBV12-3 or TRBV12-4 with TRBJ1-2; weak D call: TRBD1 (5 bases). Trimming took 10 bases from V and 6 from J, leaving 18 bases between them. CDR3 length equals 13 residues. The CDR3 nucleotides are TGTGCCACCGGATACGACAGAAGCCATGGCTACACCTTC. Encoded protein: CATGYDRSHGYTF.

The chain has TRBV24-1 and TRBJ2-1, with D uncertain. This CDR3 is 13 amino acids long. Per germline, CDR1 KGHDR and CDR2 SFDVKD. The germline V and J ends were trimmed by 5 bases and 3 bases, with 7 bases remaining between them. The CDR3 reads CATSGGFYNEQFF. CDR3 DNA: TGTGCCACCAGTGGGGGTTTCTACAATGAGCAGTTCTTC.

The chain employs TRBV3-1 and TRBJ1-2; 8 bases fit TRBD1. Germline V gene data show CDR1 as LGHDT and CDR2 as YNNKEL (reference sequence). The CDR3 length is 15 residues. With V trimmed by 3 bases and J by 8 bases, 11 bases remained unmatched. CDR3 in DNA: TGTGCCAGCAGCCACCGACAGGGGTCGGGAGAAGGCTACACCTTC. As protein: CASSHRQGSGEGYTF.

This clonotype has just a few counts. The gene calls are TRBV5-6 and TRBJ2-1, with unresolved D. Per the germline V gene, CDR1 is SGHDT and CDR2 is YYEEEE. V lost 5 bases, J lost 0 bases, and 15 bases lay in between. The CDR3 is 16 amino acids. CDR3 in amino acids: CASSLKVSSSYNEQFF. DNA for the CDR3: TGTGCCAGCAGTCTAAAAGTTTCTAGCTCCTACAATGAGCAGTTCTTC.

This clonotype has just a few counts. The chain has TRBV20-1 and TRBJ2-2; 7 bases are shared with TRBD2. Germline assignment: CDR1 DFQATT and CDR2 SNEGSKA (reference sequence). There are 15 residues in the CDR3. After removal of 6 bases from V and 5 bases from J, the junction contained 12 bases not matched to a gene. The CDR3 reads CSAGGGKVGTGELFF. In nucleotides, the CDR3 is TGCAGTGCCGGCGGGGGTAAAGTGGGGACCGGGGAGCTGTTTTTT.

This rearrangement joins TRBV5-1 to TRBJ2-3; a weak D match, TRBD1 (5 bases). The ends were cut back, 1 base at V and 6 bases at J, with 15 bases in the middle. The length of the CDR3 is 15 residues. Germline V gene lookup returns CDR1 SGHRS and CDR2 YFSETQ. CDR3 amino acids: CASSLTPTAGDTQYF. For the CDR3, the DNA is TGCGCCAGCAGCTTGACCCCAACGGCAGGGGATACGCAGTATTTT.

The V gene is TRBV5-6, the J gene TRBJ2-1, with 8 bases lining up with TRBD1. With V trimmed by 4 bases and J by 6 bases, 6 bases remained unmatched. Germline CDR1 SGHDT, CDR2 YYEEEE. The CDR3 loop spans 14 amino acids. The DNA of the CDR3 is TGTGCCAGCAGCGTAGACAGGGGCCCCAATGAGCAGTTCTTC. Residues: CASSVDRGPNEQFF. Combining the CDR3 with reference TRBV5-6 and TRBJ2-1 gives the whole variable domain DAGVTQSPTHLIKTRGQQVTLRCSPKSGHDTVSWYQQALGQGPQFIFQYYEEEERQRGNFPDRFSGHQFPNYSSELNVNALLLGDSALYLCASSVDRGPNEQFFGPGTRLTVL.

The chain combines TRBV14 with TRBJ2-5; D is uncertain. The germline V and J ends were trimmed by 0 bases and 5 bases, with 13 bases remaining between them. Germline V gene data show CDR1 as SGHDN and CDR2 as FVKESK. The CDR3 totals 15 residues. The CDR3 DNA reads TGTGCCAGCAGCCAAGAAGGTGGTCTCCGGGAGACCCAGTACTTC. Protein product: CASSQEGGLRETQYF.

The rearrangement uses TRBV29-1 and TRBJ2-7; D may be TRBD2 (5 bases). This CDR3 region has 11 residues. CDR1 and CDR2 from the germline V gene are SQVTM and ANQGSEA. V was shortened by 7 bases and J by 5 bases, with 12 bases between the two germline ends. The CDR3 reads CSGVLANEQYF. The CDR3 DNA follows: TGCAGCGGGGTCCTAGCCAACGAGCAGTACTTC.

The sample holds a few counts of this clonotype. The chain links TRBV10-3 to TRBJ2-7; the D gene is possibly TRBD2 (6 bases). V dropped 6 bases and J dropped 6 bases, with 9 bases sitting between them. Germline loops: CDR1 ENHRY, CDR2 SYGVKD. The CDR3 spans 11 residues. CDR3 DNA: TGTGCCATCAGGGGGGGATTCGAGCAGTACTTC. Its translation: CAIRGGFEQYF.

This clonotype was detected a few times. V is TRBV6-2 or TRBV6-3 and J is TRBJ2-1; TRBD2 aligns across 13 bases. Germline V gives CDR1 MNHEY, CDR2 SVGEGT. This CDR3 contains 14 residues. J lost 9 bases, V lost 6 bases, and 5 bases had no gene match. Here the CDR3 reads CASRTSGGAFEQFF. In DNA, the CDR3 is TGTGCCAGCAGAACTAGCGGGGGGGCATTTGAGCAGTTCTTC.

This clonotype has only a few counts. The V call is TRBV6-1, the J call TRBJ1-5, with D possibly matching TRBD1 (6 bases). The CDR3 spans 15 residues. V was shortened by 2 bases and J by 6 bases, with 14 bases between the two germline ends. Germline V gives CDR1 MNHNS, CDR2 SASEGT. CDR3 coding DNA: TGTGCCAGCAGTGAATTCTGGCAGGGGAGTCAGCCCCAGCATTTT. Amino acid sequence: CASSEFWQGSQPQHF.

The J gene is TRBJ2-1, the V gene TRBV27, with 9 bases identical to TRBD2. The germline V gene has CDR1 MNHEY and CDR2 SMNVEV (reference sequence). This CDR3 has 14 residues. Trimming took 8 bases from V and 9 from J; bases not matched to a gene: 11. The CDR3 coding sequence is TGTGCCAGCTCCCGGGCGGGAGGGGTCGGTGAGCAGTTCTTC. Its translation is CASSRAGGVGEQFF.

The chain combines TRBV15 with TRBJ2-2; D gene unclear. The CDR3 has 12 amino acids. Trimming shortened V by 1 base and J by 7 bases, and 4 bases separated the two germline ends. The germline V gene encodes CDR1 LNHNV and CDR2 YYDKDF (reference sequence). The DNA for the CDR3 is TGTGCCACCAGCAGAGCCGGCGGGGAGCTGTTTTTT. Its protein is CATSRAGGELFF.

This clonotype was picked up a small number of times. V gene TRBV6-5 combines with J gene TRBJ2-5; 10 bases align to TRBD2. After removal of 1 base from V and 2 bases from J, the junction contained 4 bases not matched to a gene. The germline V gene has CDR1 MNHEY and CDR2 SVGAGI. This CDR3 comprises 16 residues. This CDR3 is CASSYLRAGGQETQYF. CDR3 coding DNA: TGTGCCAGCAGTTACTTAAGAGCGGGAGGGCAAGAGACCCAGTACTTC.

Only a few counts were recorded for this clonotype. This chain joins TRBV9 and TRBJ2-7, with 8 positions matching TRBD2. Germline values: CDR1 SGDLS, CDR2 YYNGEE. The CDR3 runs to 19 residues. With V trimmed by 0 bases and J by 2 bases, 16 bases remained unmatched. Here the CDR3 reads CASSVGVGSMAGGTYEQYF. The CDR3 DNA sequence: TGTGCCAGCAGCGTAGGTGTGGGGTCTATGGCGGGAGGAACCTACGAGCAGTACTTC. Based on the CDR3 plus reference TRBV9 and TRBJ2-7, the full variable domain is DSGVTQTPKHLITATGQRVTLRCSPRSGDLSVYWYQQSLDQGLQFLIQYYNGEERAKGNILERFSAQQFPDLHSELNLSSLELGDSALYFCASSVGVGSMAGGTYEQYFGPGTRLTVT.

This clonotype was picked up a small number of times. CDR3 protein: CASSGLGGYEQYF. The CDR3 bases are TGCGCCAGTAGCGGTTTGGGGGGTTACGAGCAGTACTTC. The rearrangement joins TRBV10-2 to TRBJ2-7, with D possibly matching TRBD2 (6 bases). Germline-derived CDR1 and CDR2 are WSHSY and SAAADI. Trimming took 9 bases from V and 4 from J, leaving 16 bases between them. The CDR3 spans 13 residues.

The V gene is TRBV12-3 or TRBV12-4, the J gene TRBJ2-1; 11 bases are shared with TRBD1. The junction had 4 bases not matched to a gene; V was cut back by 6 bases and J by 15 bases. The CDR3 has 11 residues. Here the CDR3 DNA reads TGTGCCAGCAGCCCGGACAGGGGGCTGTTCTTC. This codes for CASSPDRGLFF.